This TCR beta chain appears in the sequencing data of a study of beta chain features in type 1 diabetes (dated by TCRdb to about 2018). A note on the overall study: Patients and healthy donors did not differ in mean age, gender distribution, total cell number or subset yield. In the study, recently diagnosed type 1 diabetes patients and matched healthy donors were compared on the TCRB repertoires of their sorted circulating CD4+ T cell subsets. Across all samples, some 99 million sorted cells were examined, and cell number per subset correlated strongly with RNA yield. Regulatory and stem cell-like memory subsets were isolated from only 8 patients and roughly eight healthy donors, whereas naive and central memory subsets came from all 30 or so donors.

The entire isolated RNA was reverse transcribed using the High Capacity cDNA Reverse Transcription Kit, and thus expressed TCRB transcripts were sequenced. Deep immunoSEQ sequencing was applied to naive, central memory and regulatory T cell samples, giving an average of about 3.57 million total reads per sample. After sorted cells were lysed in RLT buffer, RNA was extracted with DNase-treated RNeasy Micro or Mini kits, with the choice depending on cell number. To prevent cross-contamination, every cell subset was processed on its own, while patient and healthy donor samples were processed together. TCRB sequences were amplified from cDNA with the immunoSEQ multiplex PCR, producing 87-bp fragments spanning the CDR3 region. Amplicons were sequenced on the Illumina HiSeq platform. The source study handled its data this way. Synthetic template baselines were used to correct PCR bias computationally, reads within Hamming distance 2 were collapsed, and singletons that could not be merged were discarded. By aligning reads against IMGT, V, D and J genes, CDR3 length, and insertions or deletions at six rearrangement sites were assigned. Clonotype counts were normalized to sorted cell number within each subset before computing true diversity and Gini coefficients with the tcR R package. Repertoire sharing was quantified using the overlap coefficient calculated on TCRB nucleotide sequences. Out-of-frame TCRB sequences from naive cells were analyzed as a proxy for the pre-selection repertoire. Imported from immuneACCESS, the table was reduced by TCRdb to in-frame sequences with V and J called. These copies leave out some clones; in studies compared against another copy, an unresolved V gene accounts for under half, and the cause of the remainder is not known. The V and J calls and clone size come from that table; D and trimming were worked out from the DNA. The sample records approximately 300,000 clones, roughly 11% of which are singletons. Together, the top ten hold around 0.015% of the sample.

General conclusions and limits of the study: Only small numbers of individuals were included in the HLA sub-analyses, which left unresolved whether HLA type had any influence on TCRB rearrangement. Fewer insertions and more nucleotide deletions at VDJ recombination sites were observed in patients with type 1 diabetes, implying thymic rearrangement abnormalities. The naive, central memory and regulatory TCRB repertoires appeared to resemble one another more closely among patients than among healthy donors. PCR might favor shorter templates, but patient and control samples were amplified and corrected together, so any skew would affect both groups equally. Type 1 diabetes patients showed a moderate but significant shortening of TCRB CDR3 length in all four CD4+ subsets. Because cDNA rather than genomic DNA was sequenced, highly expressing activated cells could have been over-represented, although no difference in activation and CD3 levels was found between groups.

Each donor gave one peripheral blood draw, about 110 mL on average, collected into heparinised tubes. A BD FACSAria II and a panel including CD45RO, CCR7, CD25, CD127, CD95 and CD27 were used to sort naive, central memory, regulatory and stem cell-like memory CD4+ T cells. A purity above 98% was achieved for all sorted populations. Right away, PBMCs were isolated by Lymphoprep density gradient centrifugation and were stained directly, with no culture step. So that batch effects would be minimized, each experiment stained and sorted samples in pairs, pairing one healthy donor with one patient. Worth noting for this clone: Its antigen specificity is not known. No base qualities exist here, and no much larger clone lies one base off it.

The CDR3 has 14 amino acids, counting the end cysteine and phenylalanine. Solely the CDR3 DNA is kept, with 42 bases framed from the first base. V is reduced by 1 base and J by 5 bases, leaving a spacing of 8 bases between them. CDR1 is given as LNHNV and CDR2 as YYDKDF, both from the germline V gene (reference sequence). The clonotype comes from a woman younger than 45 in good health. The receptor chain draws on TRBV15 and TRBJ2-2; the best D guess is TRBD2, with 5 bases matching. Sequencing used naive CD4+ T cells from blood. The cell subset or site label on this specimen signifies: true naive CD4+ T cells. This receptor carries the CDR3 CATSRGLKTGELFF. The DNA sequence is TGTGCCACCAGCAGAGGACTAAAAACCGGGGAGCTGTTTTTT.